This T cell receptor beta chain was identified in a study of radiotherapy plus CTLA-4 blockade in lung cancer. Trimming stripped 4 bases from V and 3 bases from J, with 15 bases between. The CDR3 totals 15 residues. Germline values: CDR1 MNHNS, CDR2 SASEGT. Repertoires were generated with immunoSEQ multiplex PCR, while TCRdb's copy carries only in-frame clones and drops some. The sample lists roughly 120,000 clones; 81% were seen once. The source of this sequence is a human donor with non-small cell lung cancer that progressed on radiotherapy plus ipilimumab. Some clones in this sample may be carry-over from other donors' samples. Source: peripheral blood, taken from a patient treated with radiotherapy plus ipilimumab. This chain uses TRBV6-1 with TRBJ2-5; the D call may be TRBD1 or TRBD2 (5 bases each). The CDR3 DNA reads TGTGCCAGCAGTGTGGGACCGACGGACGAAGAGACCCAGTACTTC. Amino acids: CASSVGPTDEETQYF.